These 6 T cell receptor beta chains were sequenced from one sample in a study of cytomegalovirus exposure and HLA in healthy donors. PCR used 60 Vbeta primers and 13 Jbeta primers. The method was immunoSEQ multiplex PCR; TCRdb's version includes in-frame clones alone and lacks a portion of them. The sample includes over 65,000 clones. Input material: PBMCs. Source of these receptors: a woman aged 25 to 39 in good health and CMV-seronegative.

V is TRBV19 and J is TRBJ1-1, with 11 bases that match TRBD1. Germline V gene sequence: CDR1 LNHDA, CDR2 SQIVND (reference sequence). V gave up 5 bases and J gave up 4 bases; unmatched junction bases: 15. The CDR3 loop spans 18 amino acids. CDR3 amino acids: CASSRRSGTGGRSTEAFF. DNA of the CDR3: TGTGCCAGTAGTCGCCGATCCGGGACAGGGGGTCGCAGCACTGAAGCTTTCTTT.

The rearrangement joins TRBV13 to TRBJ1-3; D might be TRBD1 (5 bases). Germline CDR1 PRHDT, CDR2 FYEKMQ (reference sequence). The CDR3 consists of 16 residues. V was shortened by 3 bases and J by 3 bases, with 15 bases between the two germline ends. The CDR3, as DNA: TGTGCCAGCAGCTTGGGGAAGGGGAAAATTGGAAACACCATATATTTT. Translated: CASSLGKGKIGNTIYF.

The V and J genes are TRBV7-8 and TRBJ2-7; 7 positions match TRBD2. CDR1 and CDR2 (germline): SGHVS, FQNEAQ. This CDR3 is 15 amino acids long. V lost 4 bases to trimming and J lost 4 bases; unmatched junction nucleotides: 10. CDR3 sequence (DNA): TGTGCCAGCAGCTACGCCGGGGCGGGAGTTTACGAGCAGTACTTC. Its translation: CASSYAGAGVYEQYF. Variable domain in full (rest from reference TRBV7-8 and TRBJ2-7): GAGVSQSPRYKVAKRGQDVALRCDPISGHVSLFWYQQALGQGPEFLTYFQNEAQLDKSGLPSDRFFAERPEGSVSTLKIQRTQQEDSAVYLCASSYAGAGVYEQYFGPGTRLTVT.

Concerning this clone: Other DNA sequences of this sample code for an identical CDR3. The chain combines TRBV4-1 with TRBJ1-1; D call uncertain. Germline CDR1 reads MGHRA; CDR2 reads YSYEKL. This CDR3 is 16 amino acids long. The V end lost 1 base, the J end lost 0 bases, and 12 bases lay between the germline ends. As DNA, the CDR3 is TGCGCCAGCAGCCAAGCAGTTACACGTTTGAACACTGAAGCTTTCTTT. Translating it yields CASSQAVTRLNTEAFF.

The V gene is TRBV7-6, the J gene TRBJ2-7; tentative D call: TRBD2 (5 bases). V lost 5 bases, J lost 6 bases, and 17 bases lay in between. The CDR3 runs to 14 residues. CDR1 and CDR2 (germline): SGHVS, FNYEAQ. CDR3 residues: CASSLSTRSGEQYF. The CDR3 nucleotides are TGTGCCAGCAGCCTCTCCACTAGGTCGGGCGAGCAGTACTTC.

CDR3 amino acids: CASSGPPGKSGNTIYF. CDR3 in DNA: TGTGCCAGTAGTGGTCCCCCAGGGAAGTCTGGAAACACCATATATTTT. The V call is TRBV19, the J call TRBJ1-3, with D possibly TRBD1 on 5 matching bases. CDR3 length: 16 amino acids. The germline V and J ends were trimmed by 5 bases and 1 base, with 15 bases remaining between them. Germline assignment: CDR1 LNHDA and CDR2 SQIVND (reference sequence). Full variable domain (rest looked up from reference TRBV19 and TRBJ1-3): DGGITQSPKYLFRKEGQNVTLSCEQNLNHDAMYWYRQDPGQGLRLIYYSQIVNDFQKGDIAEGYSVSREKKESFPLTVTSAQKNPTAFYLCASSGPPGKSGNTIYFGEGSWLTVV.